This record covers a single T cell receptor beta chain. Its specificity is not known. Use of 60 Vbeta and 13 Jbeta primers characterized the PCR. TCRdb's copy holds only in-frame clones and misses some; the assay was immunoSEQ multiplex PCR. The repertoire includes about 110,000 clones, roughly four fifths of them detected once, and roughly 1.3% sits in the top ten. Germline CDR1 reads MNHEY; CDR2 reads SVGAGI. Germline trimming cut 5 bases from V and 10 bases from J; bases unmatched to any gene: 14. This CDR3 contains 15 residues. This sample was included in a study of cytomegalovirus exposure and HLA in healthy donors. Study observations and caveats: DRB1 had the most TCR associations and HLA-C the fewest, a later analysis found, with rates varying by HLA locus. According to the study, around 160 TCR beta chains were cytomegalovirus-associated.

V usage is TRBV6-5 and J usage is TRBJ2-5, with 9 bases lining up with TRBD2. The material sequenced was PBMCs. The sequence came from a woman aged 25 to 45 in good health and CMV-seronegative. CDR3 bases: TGTGCCAGCAGTCATCAAGCGGGGGGTACTGGGGACCAGTACTTC. Its protein is CASSHQAGGTGDQYF.